This T cell receptor beta chain was retrieved from a study of post-analysis software for immune sequencing data. cDNA libraries of TCR beta carried unique molecular identifiers. When about 0.9 to 11 million T cells were used, they gave roughly 490,000 cDNA molecules. In TCRdb, the PCR reads were re-called with MiXCR into one record per CDR3 protein. Altogether hundreds of thousands of distinct CDR3 sequences are present, more than 50% being singletons, with the ten largest covering around 11%. Study-wide results and caveats: Controls showed lower frequencies than patients for five TRBV segments, and TRBV5-6, TRBV5-1 and TRBV20-1 were among these. F measure showed strong co-clustering of same-batch samples.

The CDR3 totals 14 residues. Germline CDR1 reads ENHRY; CDR2 reads SYGVKD. Trimming shortened V by 3 bases and J by 4 bases, and 11 bases separated the two germline ends. Comment on this clonotype: What it binds is unknown.

The TCR originated in a girl aged 2-9 years with multiple sclerosis. The J gene is TRBJ2-3, the V gene TRBV10-3; perhaps TRBD2 as D (5 bases). Sequenced: blood. The CDR3 nucleotides read TGTGCCATCAGTGATATCGGTAGCGCAGATACGCAGTATTTT. Amino acid sequence: CAISDIGSADTQYF.